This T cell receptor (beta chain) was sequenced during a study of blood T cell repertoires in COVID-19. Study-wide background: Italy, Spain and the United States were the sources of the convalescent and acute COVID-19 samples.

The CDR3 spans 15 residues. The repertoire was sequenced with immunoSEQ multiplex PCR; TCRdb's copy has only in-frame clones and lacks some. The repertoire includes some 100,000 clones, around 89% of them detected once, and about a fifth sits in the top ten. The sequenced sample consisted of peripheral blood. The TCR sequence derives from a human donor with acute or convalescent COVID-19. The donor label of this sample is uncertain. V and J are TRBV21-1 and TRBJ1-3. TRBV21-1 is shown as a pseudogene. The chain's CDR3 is CASIQVGDSGNTIYF. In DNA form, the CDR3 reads TGTGCCAGCATCCAAGTCGGGGACTCTGGAAACACCATATATTTT.